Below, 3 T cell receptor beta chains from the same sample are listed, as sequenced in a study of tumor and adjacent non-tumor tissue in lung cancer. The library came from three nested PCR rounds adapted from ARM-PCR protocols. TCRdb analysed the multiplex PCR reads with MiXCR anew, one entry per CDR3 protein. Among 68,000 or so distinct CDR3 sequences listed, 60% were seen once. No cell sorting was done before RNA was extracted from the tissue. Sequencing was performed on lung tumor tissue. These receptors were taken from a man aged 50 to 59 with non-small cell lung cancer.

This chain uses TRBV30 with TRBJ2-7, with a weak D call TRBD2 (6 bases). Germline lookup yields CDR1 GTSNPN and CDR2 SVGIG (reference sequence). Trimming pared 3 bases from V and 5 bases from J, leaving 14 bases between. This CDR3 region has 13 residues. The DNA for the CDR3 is TGTGCCTGGAGAGTTGGAGGGAGGAACGAGCAGTACTTC. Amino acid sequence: CAWRVGGRNEQYF.

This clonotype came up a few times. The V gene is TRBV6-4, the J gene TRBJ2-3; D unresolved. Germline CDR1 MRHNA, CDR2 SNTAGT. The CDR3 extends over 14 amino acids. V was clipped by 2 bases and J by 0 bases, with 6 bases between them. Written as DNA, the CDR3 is TGTGCCAGCAGTGACCGACCAAGCACAGATACGCAGTATTTT. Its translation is CASSDRPSTDTQYF.

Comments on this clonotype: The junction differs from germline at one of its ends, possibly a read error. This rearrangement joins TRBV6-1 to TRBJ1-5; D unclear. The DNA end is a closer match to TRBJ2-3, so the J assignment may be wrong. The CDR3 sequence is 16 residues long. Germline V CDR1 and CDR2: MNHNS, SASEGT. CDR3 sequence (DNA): TGTGCCAACAGTGAAGACTGGGTAGGCAACAATCAGCCCCAGTATTTT. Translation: CANSEDWVGNNQPQYF.